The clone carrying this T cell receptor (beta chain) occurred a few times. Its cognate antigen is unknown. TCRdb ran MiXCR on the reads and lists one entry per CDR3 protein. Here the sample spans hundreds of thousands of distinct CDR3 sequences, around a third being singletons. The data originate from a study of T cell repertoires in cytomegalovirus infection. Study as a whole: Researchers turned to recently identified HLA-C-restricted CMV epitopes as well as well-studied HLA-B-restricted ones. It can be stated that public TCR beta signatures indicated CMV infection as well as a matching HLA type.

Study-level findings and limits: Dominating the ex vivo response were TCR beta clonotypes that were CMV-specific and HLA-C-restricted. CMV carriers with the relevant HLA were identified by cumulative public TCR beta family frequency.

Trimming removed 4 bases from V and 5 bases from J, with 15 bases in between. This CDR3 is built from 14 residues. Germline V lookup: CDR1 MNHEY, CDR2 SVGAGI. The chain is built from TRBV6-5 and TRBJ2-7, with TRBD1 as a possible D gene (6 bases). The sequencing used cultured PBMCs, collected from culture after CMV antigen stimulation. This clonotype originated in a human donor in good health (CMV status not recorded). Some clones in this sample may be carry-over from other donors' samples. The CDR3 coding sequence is TGTGCCAGCAGTTCGCGGACAGCCGGGGACGAGCAGTACTTC. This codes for CASSSRTAGDEQYF.